A single sample is the source of the 24 T cell receptor beta chains below, sequenced in a study of T cell responses to AZD1222 COVID-19 vaccine. Assay used: immunoSEQ multiplex PCR; TCRdb lists only in-frame clones, some missing. Among tens of thousands of clones listed, around 89% were seen once. The sequences come from peripheral blood, collected 28 days after the second AZD1222 dose. The receptors were sampled from an adult who received the AZD1222 COVID-19 vaccine.

The chain joins TRBV10-3 to TRBJ1-5; tentatively, D is TRBD1 (5 bases). Deletions cut 2 bases from V and 4 bases from J, with 6 bases between. The germline V gene encodes CDR1 ENHRY and CDR2 SYGVKD. CDR3 length equals 13 residues. CDR3 nucleotide sequence: TGTGCCATCAGTGAGGGGGGGAATCAGCCCCAGCATTTT. It translates to CAISEGGNQPQHF.

This clone was counted a few times. The CDR3 reads CASSSPMRDTGELFF. The CDR3, as DNA: TGTGCCAGCAGCTCTCCCATGAGGGACACCGGGGAGCTGTTTTTT. The rearrangement links TRBV7-9 to TRBJ2-2, with D perhaps matching TRBD2 (5 bases). CDR3 length: 15 residues. Trimming cost V 4 bases and J 3 bases, with 12 bases left between them. Germline V lookup: CDR1 SEHNR, CDR2 FQNEAQ (reference sequence).

The chain recombines TRBV19 with TRBJ2-3; D might be TRBD1 (5 bases). V was cut by 2 bases and J by 2 bases, with 8 bases left in between. This CDR3 region has 14 residues. Germline assignment: CDR1 LNHDA and CDR2 SQIVND (reference sequence). The CDR3 region has the DNA TGTGCCAGTAGTATAATGACAGACACAGATACGCAGTATTTT. As protein: CASSIMTDTDTQYF.

The chain joins TRBV18 to TRBJ2-2; unclear D gene. The CDR3 spans 16 residues. The ends were cut back, 1 base at V and 2 bases at J, with 11 bases in the middle. Germline CDR1 is KGHSH and CDR2 is LQKENI. Here the CDR3 DNA reads TGTGCCAGCTCACCACTACAGTCCCCTAACACCGGGGAGCTGTTTTTT. Protein: CASSPLQSPNTGELFF.

J is TRBJ2-1 and V is TRBV18; D call uncertain. This CDR3 region has 16 residues. Germline CDR1 is KGHSH and CDR2 is LQKENI. V was pared by 3 bases and J by 7 bases, with 19 bases between. CDR3 nucleotides: TGTGCCAGCTCACCCCGGGCCCAAAAAGGGCTTAATGAGCAGTTCTTC. It codes for CASSPRAQKGLNEQFF.

The CDR3 here is CASSLVGELNTEAFF. The CDR3, as DNA: TGCGCCAGCAGCTTGGTCGGAGAATTGAACACTGAAGCTTTCTTT. V gene TRBV5-1 combines with J gene TRBJ1-1; no clear D gene. V gave up 0 bases and J gave up 0 bases, with 9 bases separating them. The V gene's germline CDR1 is SGHRS and CDR2 YFSETQ. The CDR3 length is 15 residues.

This clone was picked up one time. The rearrangement uses TRBV5-6 and TRBJ2-1, with 13 bases fitting TRBD2. The CDR3 spans 15 residues. V lost 7 bases, J lost 6 bases, and 7 bases stayed unmatched. CDR1 is SGHDT and CDR2 is YYEEEE in the germline V gene. The CDR3, as DNA: TGTGCCAGCGGCCCGGGACTAGCGGGATTCAATGAGCAGTTCTTC. Translating it yields CASGPGLAGFNEQFF.

The chain couples TRBV21-1 to TRBJ2-1; TRBD1 is the table's D call and was not checked against the DNA. TRBV21-1 is a pseudogene. The CDR3 consists of 15 residues. CDR3 protein: CASSRTGGEYNEQFF. CDR3 DNA sequence: TGTGCCAGCAGCAGAACAGGGGGAGAGTACAATGAGCAGTTCTTC.

The chain links TRBV12-3 or TRBV12-4 to TRBJ2-7; D uncertain. The CDR3 spans 13 residues. Trimming pared 5 bases from V and 3 bases from J, leaving 11 bases between. CDR3 residues: CASSPREDYEQYF. The CDR3 DNA reads as TGTGCCAGCAGTCCCCGAGAAGACTACGAGCAGTACTTC.

In this sample, this clone turned up a few times. The V and J genes are TRBV6-2 or TRBV6-3 and TRBJ1-1, with D perhaps TRBD1 (6 bases). The CDR3 consists of 15 residues. With 5 bases removed from V and 2 bases from J, the gap between germline ends came to 15 bases. Germline-derived CDR1 and CDR2 are MNHEY and SVGEGT. The chain's CDR3 is CASSTGRLGNTEAFF. The CDR3 region has the DNA TGTGCCAGCAGTACAGGGAGGTTAGGAAACACTGAAGCTTTCTTT.

This clone was observed once. This rearrangement joins TRBV6-1 to TRBJ1-1; D is possibly TRBD1 (5 bases). Germline CDR1 reads MNHNS; CDR2 reads SASEGT. The CDR3 is 13 amino acids. The CDR3 sequence: CAAVSVGDTEAFF. The CDR3, as DNA: TGTGCTGCCGTGAGCGTGGGGGACACTGAAGCTTTCTTT.

J is TRBJ1-2 and V is TRBV3-1 (or the pseudogene TRBV3-2); the D gene is possibly TRBD1 (6 bases). CDR1 and CDR2 (germline): LGHDT, YNNKEL (reference sequence). V lost 4 bases, J lost 5 bases, and 11 bases lay in between. This CDR3 region has 13 residues. The DNA for the CDR3 is TGTGCCAGCAGCCTGAACAGGGATTATGGCTACACCTTC. It codes for CASSLNRDYGYTF.

The J gene is TRBJ2-5, the V gene TRBV20-1, with D hard to call. V dropped 5 bases and J dropped 2 bases, with 6 bases sitting between them. This CDR3 has 11 residues. Per the germline V gene, CDR1 is DFQATT and CDR2 is SNEGSKA (reference sequence). CDR3 in amino acids: CSAGNQETQYF. For the CDR3, the DNA is TGCAGTGCTGGAAATCAAGAGACCCAGTACTTC.

V usage is TRBV6-5 and J usage is TRBJ1-2; possibly TRBD1 for D (6 bases). Trimming shortened V by 4 bases and J by 5 bases, and 17 bases separated the two germline ends. Germline-derived CDR1 and CDR2 are MNHEY and SVGAGI. The CDR3 runs to 15 residues. The CDR3 region is CASSSTTQGGYGYTF. CDR3 in DNA: TGTGCCAGCAGTTCCACAACACAGGGAGGGTATGGCTACACCTTC.

This chain connects TRBV18 to TRBJ2-3; D gene ambiguous. The V end was cut by 3 bases, the J end by 3 bases, with 4 bases between. Germline V lookup: CDR1 KGHSH, CDR2 LQKENI. The CDR3 has 12 amino acids. The CDR3 nucleotides read TGTGCCAGCTCACCCAAAACAGATACGCAGTATTTT. It codes for CASSPKTDTQYF.

The V gene is TRBV7-2, the J gene TRBJ1-1, with D perhaps matching TRBD1 (6 bases). The CDR3 totals 13 residues. Per germline, CDR1 SGHTA and CDR2 FQGNSA. V dropped 1 base and J dropped 8 bases, with 11 bases sitting between them. CDR3 sequence: CASSLGQAQEAFF. DNA for the CDR3: TGTGCCAGCAGCTTAGGACAGGCCCAGGAAGCTTTCTTT.

V usage is TRBV9 and J usage is TRBJ1-2; TRBD1 agrees at 8 bases. CDR1 and CDR2 from the germline V gene are SGDLS and YYNGEE. The CDR3 runs 14 residues. The junction had 9 bases not matched to a gene; V was cut back by 4 bases and J by 7 bases. The CDR3 protein is CASSSQGGGGGYTF. The CDR3 bases are TGTGCCAGCAGCTCACAGGGGGGCGGCGGTGGCTACACCTTC.

The rearrangement links TRBV30 to TRBJ1-2; TRBD1 agrees at 10 bases. Germline V CDR1 and CDR2: GTSNPN, SVGIG (reference sequence). The V segment lost 0 bases and the J segment 8 bases; nucleotides outside the gene matches: 6. The CDR3 contains 14 residues. The CDR3 spells CAWSVLGQGTGYTF. The CDR3 DNA reads TGTGCCTGGAGTGTACTGGGACAGGGGACCGGCTACACCTTC. Together with reference TRBV30 and TRBJ1-2, the CDR3 gives the full variable domain: SQTIHQWPATLVQPVGSPLSLECTVEGTSNPNLYWYRQAAGRGLQLLFYSVGIGQISSEVPQNLSASRPQDRQFILSSKKLLLSDSGFYLCAWSVLGQGTGYTFGSGTRLTVV.

V usage is TRBV19 and J usage is TRBJ1-2; D gene uncertain. Germline loops: CDR1 LNHDA, CDR2 SQIVND (reference sequence). CDR3 length: 12 amino acids. V was cut by 5 bases and J by 1 base, with 5 bases left in between. CDR3 nucleotides: TGTGCCAGTAGTTCGTTTAACTATGGCTACACCTTC. It encodes CASSSFNYGYTF.

The chain recombines TRBV13 with TRBJ2-7, with D hard to call. The CDR3 has 12 residues. The germline CDR1 and CDR2 sequences are PRHDT and FYEKMQ (reference sequence). Trimming pared 2 bases from V and 4 bases from J, leaving 6 bases between. DNA of the CDR3: TGTGCCAGCAGCTTAAGTGGATACGAGCAGTACTTC. Its protein is CASSLSGYEQYF.

In this sample, this clone turned up a few times. The chain couples TRBV6-5 to TRBJ1-2, with 7 bases that match TRBD1. From germline, CDR1 is MNHEY and CDR2 SVGAGI. Germline trimming cut 6 bases from V and 3 bases from J; bases unmatched to any gene: 7. The CDR3 extends over 14 amino acids. The CDR3 bases are TGTGCCAGCAGCCGGGACAGCTGGCACTATGGCTACACCTTC. Amino acids: CASSRDSWHYGYTF.

The sample holds one count of this clone. This chain links TRBV9 with TRBJ1-2, with TRBD1 identical over 8 bases. J lost 8 bases, V lost 0 bases, and 6 bases had no gene match. The CDR3 is made up of 14 amino acids. Germline assignment: CDR1 SGDLS and CDR2 YYNGEE. The CDR3 spells CASSVDTGGAGYTF. CDR3 nucleotides: TGTGCCAGCAGCGTAGACACAGGGGGTGCGGGCTACACCTTC.

The gene calls are TRBV15 and TRBJ1-3; no reliable D call. V dropped 8 bases and J dropped 4 bases, with 15 bases sitting between them. The CDR3 contains 14 residues. Germline CDR1 reads LNHNV; CDR2 reads YYDKDF (reference sequence). In nucleotides, the CDR3 is TGTGCCACCGCCCCAGGCTTAGTCGGAAACACCATATATTTT. It translates to CATAPGLVGNTIYF.

This clone was picked up one time. The chain combines TRBV18 with TRBJ1-2; D remains unclear. Germline V gene data show CDR1 as KGHSH and CDR2 as LQKENI. The CDR3 extends over 11 amino acids. V dropped 4 bases and J dropped 2 bases, with 2 bases sitting between them. The CDR3 sequence is CASSLNYGYTF. The CDR3 DNA is TGTGCCAGCTCACTCAACTATGGCTACACCTTC.